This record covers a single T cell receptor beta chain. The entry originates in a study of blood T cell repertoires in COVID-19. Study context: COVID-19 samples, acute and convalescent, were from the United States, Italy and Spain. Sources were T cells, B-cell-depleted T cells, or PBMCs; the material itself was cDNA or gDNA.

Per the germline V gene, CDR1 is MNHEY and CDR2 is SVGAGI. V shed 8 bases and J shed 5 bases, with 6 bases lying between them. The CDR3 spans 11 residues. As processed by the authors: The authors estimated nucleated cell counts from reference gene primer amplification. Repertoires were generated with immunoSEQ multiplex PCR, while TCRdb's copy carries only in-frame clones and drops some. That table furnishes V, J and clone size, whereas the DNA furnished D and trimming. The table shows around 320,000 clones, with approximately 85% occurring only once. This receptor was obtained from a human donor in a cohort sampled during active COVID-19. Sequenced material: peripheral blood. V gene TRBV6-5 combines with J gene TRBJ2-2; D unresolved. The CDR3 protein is CASRLTGELFF. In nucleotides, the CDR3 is TGTGCCAGCCGTTTAACCGGGGAGCTGTTTTTT.